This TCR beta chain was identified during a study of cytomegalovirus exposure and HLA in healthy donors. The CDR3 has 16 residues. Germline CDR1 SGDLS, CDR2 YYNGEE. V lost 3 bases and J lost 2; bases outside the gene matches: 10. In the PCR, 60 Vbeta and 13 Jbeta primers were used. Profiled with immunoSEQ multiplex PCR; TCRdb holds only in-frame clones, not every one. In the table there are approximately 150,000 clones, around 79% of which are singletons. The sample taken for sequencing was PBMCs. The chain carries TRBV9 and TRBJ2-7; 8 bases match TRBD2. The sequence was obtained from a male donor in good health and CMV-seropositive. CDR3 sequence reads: CASSAHSGEAAYEQYF. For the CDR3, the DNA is TGTGCCAGCAGCGCCCATAGCGGGGAGGCCGCCTACGAGCAGTACTTC.